This T cell receptor beta chain is drawn from a study of blood T cell repertoires in COVID-19. About the research overall: Samples of COVID-19 (acute and convalescent) were obtained from the United States, Italy and Spain.

Germline V gene data show CDR1 as SQVTM and CDR2 as ANQGSEA. V was clipped by 4 bases and J by 2 bases, with 15 bases between them. CDR3 length: 15 amino acids. In the authors' workflow: How many nucleated cells were present was estimated from reference gene primer amplification. Some clones are missing from TCRdb's copy, which holds only in-frame ones; the method was immunoSEQ multiplex PCR. The V and J calls and clone size come from that table; D and trimming were worked out from the DNA. The sample records some 65,000 clones, more than 75% being singletons. J is TRBJ1-5 and V is TRBV29-1; maybe TRBD1 (5 bases). This clonotype originated in a man aged 55 to 69 with acute or convalescent COVID-19. The sample comprised peripheral blood. The CDR3: CSVASGSGGNQPQHF. The CDR3 DNA reads as TGCAGCGTTGCCTCAGGGTCTGGAGGCAATCAGCCCCAGCATTTT.